These 25 T cell receptor beta chains originate from one sample sequenced in a study of monozygotic twins with inflammatory bowel disease. From its re-call of the 5' RACE reads, TCRdb lists each CDR3 protein once, without DNA. Recorded here are some 160,000 distinct CDR3 sequences; the top ten clones represent 7.4%. Input material: blood. Source of these receptors: a human donor with ulcerative colitis or Crohn's disease, or a healthy co-twin of an affected twin (not recorded which).

The chain links TRBV19 to TRBJ2-5; without DNA, the TCRdb call of TRBD2 cannot be checked. This CDR3 has 14 residues. The germline gives CDR1 LNHDA, CDR2 SQIVND (reference sequence). CDR3 in amino acids: CASSSRWGGETQYF.

The chain recombines TRBV28 with TRBJ2-2; TCRdb indicates TRBD1, and absent DNA this call remains unverified. Germline CDR1 reads MDHEN; CDR2 reads SYDVKM. CDR3 length: 14 amino acids. The CDR3 loop reads CASSLGTPNGELFF.

This sequence joins TRBV15 and TRBJ1-2. Germline assignment: CDR1 LNHNV and CDR2 YYDKDF (reference sequence). The CDR3 has 12 amino acids. CDR3 sequence: CATSEDLYGYTF.

This chain links TRBV18 with TRBJ2-1; TCRdb names TRBD1, which stays unverified in the absence of DNA. Per germline, CDR1 KGHSH and CDR2 LQKENI. The CDR3 sequence is 12 residues long. The CDR3 is CASSPLPGEQFF.

This chain connects TRBV5-1 to TRBJ2-7; TCRdb reports TRBD1, a call that lacks DNA to check it against. The CDR3 sequence is 13 residues long. From germline, CDR1 is SGHRS and CDR2 YFSETQ. CDR3 residues: CASSTRDNEEQYF.

The CDR3 sequence is CASRNRDNEQFF. The chain links TRBV6-5 to TRBJ2-1; checking the TCRdb D call of TRBD1 is not possible without DNA. CDR1 and CDR2 from the germline V gene are MNHEY and SVGAGI. This CDR3 has 12 residues.

CDR3 sequence: CASSFSRTGLGNTIYF. The chain combines TRBV12-3 or TRBV12-4 with TRBJ1-3. CDR3 length: 16 residues.

The chain couples TRBV12-3 or TRBV12-4 to TRBJ2-5; the D call from TCRdb, TRBD1, cannot be confirmed without DNA. The CDR3 covers 16 residues. CDR3 region: CASSSPGSEIGETQYF.

The chain links TRBV19 to TRBJ2-1; TCRdb's D gene call, TRBD2, goes unchecked for lack of DNA. Germline V gives CDR1 LNHDA, CDR2 SQIVND (reference sequence). This CDR3 has 15 residues. The chain's CDR3 is CASKPSGRVEDEQFF.

The chain combines TRBV4-1 with TRBJ2-7. The CDR3 is 14 residues long. Germline V gives CDR1 MGHRA, CDR2 YSYEKL. CDR3: CASSQSGRAYEQYF.

The CDR3 spells CASSLGSVLNTEAFF. The chain is built from TRBV5-1 and TRBJ1-1. The CDR3 runs 15 residues. Germline V gene sequence: CDR1 SGHRS, CDR2 YFSETQ.

The J gene is TRBJ2-1, the V gene TRBV5-4; checking the TCRdb D call of TRBD1 is not possible without DNA. CDR3 length: 16 residues. Germline CDR1 reads SGHNT; CDR2 reads YYREEE (reference sequence). CDR3 loop: CASSLDGGWQNNEQFF. Combining the CDR3 with reference TRBV5-4 and TRBJ2-1 gives the whole variable domain ETGVTQSPTHLIKTRGQQVTLRCSSQSGHNTVSWYQQALGQGPQFIFQYYREEENGRGNFPPRFSGLQFPNYSSELNVNALELDDSALYLCASSLDGGWQNNEQFFGPGTRLTVL.

This sequence joins TRBV20-1 and TRBJ1-2; TCRdb's D call, TRBD1, is unchecked because there is no DNA. Germline values: CDR1 DFQATT, CDR2 SNEGSKA (reference sequence). The CDR3 has 13 residues. CDR3 sequence reads: CSAEDRGHYGYTF.

The V gene is TRBV7-2, the J gene TRBJ2-5; as DNA is missing, the TRBD1 call by TCRdb cannot be tested. The CDR3 contains 15 residues. Germline values: CDR1 SGHTA, CDR2 FQGNSA. CDR3 in amino acids: CASSLGEWGGETQYF.

The gene calls are TRBV14 and TRBJ1-6; TCRdb selects TRBD1, and the lack of DNA leaves this call unchecked. CDR1 is SGHDN, CDR2 FVKESK, per germline. The CDR3 is made up of 16 amino acids. CDR3: CASSPTGAGRNSPLHF.

The rearrangement links TRBV7-9 to TRBJ2-2; TCRdb lists TRBD2, though no DNA is available to test this call. The CDR3 contains 15 residues. Germline loops: CDR1 SEHNR, CDR2 FQNEAQ (reference sequence). The CDR3 region is CASSHRTSGTGELFF.

The chain joins TRBV9 to TRBJ2-2. The CDR3 extends over 16 amino acids. Germline values: CDR1 SGDLS, CDR2 YYNGEE. Here the CDR3 reads CASSVATGAWTGELFF.

The CDR3: CASSPRTRSSDTQYF. The J gene is TRBJ2-3, the V gene TRBV5-4; TCRdb returns TRBD1, unconfirmable since there is no DNA. The CDR3 has 15 residues. CDR1 is SGHNT and CDR2 is YYREEE in the germline V gene (reference sequence).

The V gene is TRBV7-3, the J gene TRBJ2-1; without DNA, the TCRdb call of TRBD1 cannot be checked. From germline, CDR1 is SGHTA and CDR2 FQGTGA. There are 15 residues in the CDR3. This CDR3 is CASSLNMAGMNEQFF.

The V and J genes are TRBV4-1 and TRBJ1-2. The CDR3 contains 13 residues. Germline V gives CDR1 MGHRA, CDR2 YSYEKL. The CDR3 sequence: CASSAGRNYGYTF.

The chain uses TRBV15 and TRBJ1-1; TCRdb lists TRBD1, though no DNA is available to test this call. This CDR3 is built from 15 residues. CDR1 is LNHNV and CDR2 is YYDKDF in the germline V gene (reference sequence). CDR3 sequence reads: CATSRDKGGNTEAFF.

The V and J genes are TRBV20-1 and TRBJ2-1; TCRdb's D call, TRBD2, is unchecked because there is no DNA. The CDR3 has 14 residues. Germline assignment: CDR1 DFQATT and CDR2 SNEGSKA (reference sequence). The CDR3 spells CSAIGRNSRVEQFF.

J is TRBJ1-1 and V is TRBV12-3 or TRBV12-4; TCRdb outputs TRBD1, but without DNA this stays unchecked. The CDR3 is 15 amino acids. The CDR3: CASSSRGWGRTEAFF.

V is TRBV28 and J is TRBJ1-1. The germline V gene encodes CDR1 MDHEN and CDR2 SYDVKM. The CDR3 loop spans 13 amino acids. CDR3 region: CASSFWEDTEAFF.

This chain uses TRBV6-1 with TRBJ2-2; the TCRdb D gene call, TRBD1, has no DNA to confirm it. CDR1 and CDR2 (germline): MNHNS, SASEGT. This CDR3 region has 14 residues. The CDR3 loop is CASSIRGGTGELFF.